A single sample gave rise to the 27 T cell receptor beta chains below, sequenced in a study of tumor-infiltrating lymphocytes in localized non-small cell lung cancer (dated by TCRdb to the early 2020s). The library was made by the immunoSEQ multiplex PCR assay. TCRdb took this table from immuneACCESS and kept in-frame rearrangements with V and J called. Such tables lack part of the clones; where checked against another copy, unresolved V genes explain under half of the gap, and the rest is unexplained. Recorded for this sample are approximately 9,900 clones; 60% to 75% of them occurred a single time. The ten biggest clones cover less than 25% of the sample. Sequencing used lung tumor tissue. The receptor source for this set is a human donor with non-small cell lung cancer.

The CDR3 nucleotides are TGTGCCAGCAGCTTAAGGCAGAGCCAAGAGACCCAGTACTTC. It is translated as CASSLRQSQETQYF. V and J are TRBV7-2 and TRBJ2-5; D remains ambiguous. Germline V lookup: CDR1 SGHTA, CDR2 FQGNSA. The CDR3 totals 14 residues. Deletions cut 2 bases from V and 1 base from J, with 8 bases between.

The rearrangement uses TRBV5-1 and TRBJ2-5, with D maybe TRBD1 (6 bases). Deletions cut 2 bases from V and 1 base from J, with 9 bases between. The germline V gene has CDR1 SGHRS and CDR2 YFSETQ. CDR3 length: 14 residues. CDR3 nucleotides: TGCGCCAGCAGCTTTGGACAGAGCCAAGAGACCCAGTACTTC. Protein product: CASSFGQSQETQYF.

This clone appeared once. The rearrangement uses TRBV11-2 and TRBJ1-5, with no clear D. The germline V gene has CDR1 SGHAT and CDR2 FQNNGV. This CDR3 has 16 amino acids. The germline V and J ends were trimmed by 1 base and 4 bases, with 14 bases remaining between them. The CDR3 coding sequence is TGTGCCAGCAGCTTAGGGGGTAACAGTGGGAATCAGCCCCAGCATTTT. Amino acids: CASSLGGNSGNQPQHF.

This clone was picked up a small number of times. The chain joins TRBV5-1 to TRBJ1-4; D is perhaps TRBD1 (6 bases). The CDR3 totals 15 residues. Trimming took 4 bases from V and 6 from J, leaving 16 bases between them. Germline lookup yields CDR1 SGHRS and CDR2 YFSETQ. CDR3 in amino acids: CASSRIGGGDEKLFF. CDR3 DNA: TGCGCCAGCAGCAGGATAGGGGGAGGGGATGAAAAACTGTTTTTT.

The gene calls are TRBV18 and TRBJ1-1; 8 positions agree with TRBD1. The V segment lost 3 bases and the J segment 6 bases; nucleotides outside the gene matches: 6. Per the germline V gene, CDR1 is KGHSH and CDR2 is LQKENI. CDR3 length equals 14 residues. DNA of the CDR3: TGTGCCAGCTCACCGGACAGGGCGAGGGCTGAAGCTTTCTTT. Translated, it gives CASSPDRARAEAFF.

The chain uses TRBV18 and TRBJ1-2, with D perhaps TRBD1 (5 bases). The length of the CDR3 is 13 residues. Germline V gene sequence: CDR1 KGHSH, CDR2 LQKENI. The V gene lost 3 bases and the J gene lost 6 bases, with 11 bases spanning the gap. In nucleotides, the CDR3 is TGTGCCAGCTCACCCAGCCTGGGGGATGGCTACACCTTC. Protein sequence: CASSPSLGDGYTF.

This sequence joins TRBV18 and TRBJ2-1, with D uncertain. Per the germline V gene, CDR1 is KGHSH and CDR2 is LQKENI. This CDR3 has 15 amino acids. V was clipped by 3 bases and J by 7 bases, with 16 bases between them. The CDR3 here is CASSPIGRYGNEQFF. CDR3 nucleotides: TGTGCCAGCTCACCGATAGGTCGTTATGGGAATGAGCAGTTCTTC.

Here the CDR3 reads CATSRDTGHPNQPQHF. CDR3 in DNA: TGTGCCACCAGCAGAGATACGGGTCACCCCAATCAGCCCCAGCATTTT. The V call is TRBV15, the J call TRBJ1-5, with unresolved D. Germline assignment: CDR1 LNHNV and CDR2 YYDKDF (reference sequence). CDR3 length: 16 amino acids. V lost 0 bases, J lost 3 bases, and 12 bases lay in between.

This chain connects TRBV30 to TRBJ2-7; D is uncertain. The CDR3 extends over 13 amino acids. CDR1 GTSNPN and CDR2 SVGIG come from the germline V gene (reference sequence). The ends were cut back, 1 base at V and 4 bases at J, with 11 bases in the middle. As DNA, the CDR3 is TGTGCCTGGAGTGCCCGGATCGCTTACGAGCAGTACTTC. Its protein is CAWSARIAYEQYF.

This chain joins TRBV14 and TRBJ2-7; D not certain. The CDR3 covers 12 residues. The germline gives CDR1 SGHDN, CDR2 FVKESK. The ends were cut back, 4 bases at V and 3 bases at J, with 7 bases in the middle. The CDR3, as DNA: TGTGCCAGCAGCCCGGGCGGCTACGAGCAGTACTTC. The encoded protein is CASSPGGYEQYF. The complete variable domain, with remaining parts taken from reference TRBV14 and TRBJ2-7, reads EAGVTQFPSHSVIEKGQTVTLRCDPISGHDNLYWYRRVMGKEIKFLLHFVKESKQDESGMPNNRFLAERTGGTYSTLKVQPAELEDSGVYFCASSPGGYEQYFGPGTRLTVT.

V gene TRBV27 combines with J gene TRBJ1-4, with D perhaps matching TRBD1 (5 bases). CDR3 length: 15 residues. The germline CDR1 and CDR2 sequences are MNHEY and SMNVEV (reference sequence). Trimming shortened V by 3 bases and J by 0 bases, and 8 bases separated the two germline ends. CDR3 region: CASSFRGTTNEKLFF. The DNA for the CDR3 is TGTGCCAGCAGTTTTAGGGGAACAACTAATGAAAAACTGTTTTTT. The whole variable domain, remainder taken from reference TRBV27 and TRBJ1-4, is EAQVTQNPRYLITVTGKKLTVTCSQNMNHEYMSWYRQDPGLGLRQIYYSMNVEVTDKGDVPEGYKVSRKEKRNFPLILESPSPNQTSLYFCASSFRGTTNEKLFFGSGTQLSVL.

CDR3 nucleotide sequence: TGTGCCAGCAGTGGTGGAATGAACACTGAAGCTTTCTTT. Translating gives CASSGGMNTEAFF. J is TRBJ1-1 and V is TRBV2; the D is unclear. Germline assignment: CDR1 SNHLY and CDR2 FYNNEI. The V and J ends lost 4 bases and 0 bases respectively, with 6 bases between them. This CDR3 has 13 residues.

The CDR3 here is CASSPDEVYGYTF. The CDR3 DNA is TGTGCCAGCTCACCCGACGAGGTCTATGGCTACACCTTC. The V call is TRBV18, the J call TRBJ1-2; no firm D call. The CDR3 is made up of 13 amino acids. The V end lost 3 bases, the J end lost 4 bases, and 9 bases lay between the germline ends. Per germline, CDR1 KGHSH and CDR2 LQKENI.

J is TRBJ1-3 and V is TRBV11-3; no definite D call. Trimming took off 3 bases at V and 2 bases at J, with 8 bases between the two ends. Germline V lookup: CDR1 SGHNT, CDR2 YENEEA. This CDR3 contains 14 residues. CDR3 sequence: CASSFHMAGNTIYF. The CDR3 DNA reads TGTGCCAGCAGCTTCCATATGGCTGGAAACACCATATATTTT.

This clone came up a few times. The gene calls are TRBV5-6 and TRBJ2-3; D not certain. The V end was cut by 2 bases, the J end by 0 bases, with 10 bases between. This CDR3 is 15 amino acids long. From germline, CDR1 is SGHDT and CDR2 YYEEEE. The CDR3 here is CASSFFESSTDTQYF. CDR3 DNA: TGTGCCAGCAGCTTCTTTGAATCTAGCACAGATACGCAGTATTTT.

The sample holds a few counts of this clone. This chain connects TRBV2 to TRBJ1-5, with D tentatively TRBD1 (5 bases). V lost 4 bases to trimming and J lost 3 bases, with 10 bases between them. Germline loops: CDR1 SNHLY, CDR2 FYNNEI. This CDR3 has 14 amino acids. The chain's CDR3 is CASSVPRVNQPQHF. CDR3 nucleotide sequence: TGTGCCAGCAGTGTTCCCAGGGTCAATCAGCCCCAGCATTTT.

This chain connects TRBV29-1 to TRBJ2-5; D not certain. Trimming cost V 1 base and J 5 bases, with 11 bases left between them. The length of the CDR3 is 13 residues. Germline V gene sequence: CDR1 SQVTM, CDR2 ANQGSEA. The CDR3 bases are TGCAGCGTTGAAGCTCAACTCGGCGAGACCCAGTACTTC. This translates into CSVEAQLGETQYF.

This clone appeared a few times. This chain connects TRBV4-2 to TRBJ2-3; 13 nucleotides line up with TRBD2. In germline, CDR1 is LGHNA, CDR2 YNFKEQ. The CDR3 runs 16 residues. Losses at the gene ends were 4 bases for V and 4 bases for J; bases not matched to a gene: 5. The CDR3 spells CASSPKTSGGSDTQYF. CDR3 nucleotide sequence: TGTGCCAGCAGCCCTAAGACTAGCGGGGGGTCAGATACGCAGTATTTT.

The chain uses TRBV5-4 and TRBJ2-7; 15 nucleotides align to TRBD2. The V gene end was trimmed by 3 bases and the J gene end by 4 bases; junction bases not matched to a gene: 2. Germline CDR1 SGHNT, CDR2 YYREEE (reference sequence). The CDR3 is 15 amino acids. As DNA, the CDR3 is TGTGCCAGCAGCTCCGGACTAGCGGGGGGGTACGAGCAGTACTTC. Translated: CASSSGLAGGYEQYF.

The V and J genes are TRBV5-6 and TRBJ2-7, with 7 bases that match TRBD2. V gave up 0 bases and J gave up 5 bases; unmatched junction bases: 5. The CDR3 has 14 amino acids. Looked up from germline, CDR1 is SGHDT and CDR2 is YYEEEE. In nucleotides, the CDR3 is TGTGCCAGCAGCTTGGGGACTAGGCCCAACGAGCAGTACTTC. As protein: CASSLGTRPNEQYF.

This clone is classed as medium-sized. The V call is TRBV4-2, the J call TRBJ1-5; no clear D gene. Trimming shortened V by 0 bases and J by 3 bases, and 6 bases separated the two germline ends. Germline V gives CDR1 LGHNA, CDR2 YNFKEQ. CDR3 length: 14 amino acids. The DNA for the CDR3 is TGTGCCAGCAGCCAAGATTCCCTCAATCAGCCCCAGCATTTT. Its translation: CASSQDSLNQPQHF.

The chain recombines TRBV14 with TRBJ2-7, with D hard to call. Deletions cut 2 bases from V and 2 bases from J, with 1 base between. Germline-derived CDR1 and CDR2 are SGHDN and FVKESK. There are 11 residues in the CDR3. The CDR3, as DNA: TGTGCCAGCAGCCAAACCTACGAGCAGTACTTC. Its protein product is CASSQTYEQYF.

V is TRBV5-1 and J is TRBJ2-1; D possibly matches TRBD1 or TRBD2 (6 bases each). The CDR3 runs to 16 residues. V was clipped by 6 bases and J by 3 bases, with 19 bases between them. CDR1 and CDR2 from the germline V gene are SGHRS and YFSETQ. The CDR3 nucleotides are TGCGCCAGCACCCCGGACTCGGGGGCTTACTACAATGAGCAGTTCTTC. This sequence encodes CASTPDSGAYYNEQFF.

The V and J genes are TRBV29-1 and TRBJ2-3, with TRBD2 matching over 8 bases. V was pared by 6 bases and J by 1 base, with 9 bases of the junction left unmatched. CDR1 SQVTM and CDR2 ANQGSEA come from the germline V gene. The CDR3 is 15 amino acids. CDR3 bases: TGCAGCGTGCCCTTAGCGGGGTCGGGCACAGATACGCAGTATTTT. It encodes CSVPLAGSGTDTQYF.

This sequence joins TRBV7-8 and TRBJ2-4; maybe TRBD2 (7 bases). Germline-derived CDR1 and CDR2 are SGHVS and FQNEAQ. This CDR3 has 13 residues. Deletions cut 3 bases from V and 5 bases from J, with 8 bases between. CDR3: CASSFGGQNIQYF. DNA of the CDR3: TGTGCCAGCAGCTTCGGGGGGCAAAACATTCAGTACTTC. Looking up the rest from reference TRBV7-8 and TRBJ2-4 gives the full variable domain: GAGVSQSPRYKVAKRGQDVALRCDPISGHVSLFWYQQALGQGPEFLTYFQNEAQLDKSGLPSDRFFAERPEGSVSTLKIQRTQQEDSAVYLCASSFGGQNIQYFGAGTRLSVL.

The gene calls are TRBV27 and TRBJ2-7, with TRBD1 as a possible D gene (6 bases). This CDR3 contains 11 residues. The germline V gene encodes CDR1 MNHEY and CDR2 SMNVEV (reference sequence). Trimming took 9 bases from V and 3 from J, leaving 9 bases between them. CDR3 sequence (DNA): TGTGCCAGTGGACAGAGCTACGAGCAGTACTTC. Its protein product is CASGQSYEQYF.

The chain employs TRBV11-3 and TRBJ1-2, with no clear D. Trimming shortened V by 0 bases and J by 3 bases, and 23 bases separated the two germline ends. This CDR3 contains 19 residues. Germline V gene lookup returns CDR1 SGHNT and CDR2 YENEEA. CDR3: CASSLDPSVQMAPDYGYTF. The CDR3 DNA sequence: TGTGCCAGCAGCTTAGACCCTTCGGTTCAAATGGCCCCGGACTATGGCTACACCTTC. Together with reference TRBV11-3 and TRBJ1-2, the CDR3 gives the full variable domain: EAGVVQSPRYKIIEKKQPVAFWCNPISGHNTLYWYLQNLGQGPELLIRYENEEAVDDSQLPKDRFSAERLKGVDSTLKIQPAELGDSAVYLCASSLDPSVQMAPDYGYTFGSGTRLTVV.